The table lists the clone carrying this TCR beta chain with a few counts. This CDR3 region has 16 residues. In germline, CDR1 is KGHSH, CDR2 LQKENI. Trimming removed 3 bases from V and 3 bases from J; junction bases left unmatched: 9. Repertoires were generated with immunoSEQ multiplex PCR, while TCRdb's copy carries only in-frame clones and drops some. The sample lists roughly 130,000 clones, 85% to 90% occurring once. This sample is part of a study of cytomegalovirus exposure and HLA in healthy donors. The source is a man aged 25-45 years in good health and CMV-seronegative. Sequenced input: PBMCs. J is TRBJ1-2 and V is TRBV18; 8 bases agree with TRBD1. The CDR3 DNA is TGTGCCAGCTCACCGCCCTCCCCGACAGGGGACTATGGCTACACCTTC. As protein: CASSPPSPTGDYGYTF.